The T cell receptor beta chain described here comes from a study of blood T cell repertoires in COVID-19. Study details: Researchers got acute and convalescent COVID-19 samples from the United States, Italy and Spain. Sample material is recorded as cDNA or gDNA derived from T cells, B-cell-depleted T cells, or PBMCs.

Authors' data handling: Amplification of reference gene primers was used by the study to estimate nucleated cell counts. Using immunoSEQ multiplex PCR, the repertoire was profiled, and TCRdb retains in-frame clones only, with some absent. V and J calls and clone size are given by that table; D and trimming were obtained from the DNA. The sample lists about 75,000 clones; about four fifths were seen once. The CDR3 contains 14 residues. Germline V gene data show CDR1 as SGHAT and CDR2 as FQNNGV. Trimming shortened V by 0 bases and J by 4 bases, and 9 bases separated the two germline ends. The sequence was obtained from a woman at least 80 years old with active or convalescent COVID-19. The chain is built from TRBV11-2 and TRBJ1-2; D is undetermined. The sample consisted of peripheral blood. The CDR3 DNA reads as TGTGCCAGCAGCTTAGATGGCGCGGGCTATGGCTACACCTTC. This codes for CASSLDGAGYGYTF.